Below are 20 T cell receptor beta chains sequenced from a single sample in a study of blood T cell repertoires in COVID-19 (dated by TCRdb to the early 2020s). The library relied on the immunoSEQ multiplex PCR assay. TCRdb provides this immuneACCESS table in a form limited to in-frame rearrangements. Some clones are lacking; in checked studies, under half of them reflect an unresolved V gene, and why the rest are absent is not known. For this sample there are around 260,000 clones; more than 75% appear just once. Of the sample, over 7.5% is held by the ten largest clones. The sample consisted of peripheral blood. The receptors come from a man aged 35 to 55 who had recovered from COVID-19.

The chain is built from TRBV5-4 and TRBJ2-5, with D uncertain. Germline V CDR1 and CDR2: SGHNT, YYREEE (reference sequence). V was trimmed by 2 bases and J by 0 bases, leaving 8 bases between them. The CDR3 is made up of 14 amino acids. The CDR3 protein is CASSLHVYQETQYF. The CDR3 DNA is TGTGCCAGCAGCTTACACGTGTACCAAGAGACCCAGTACTTC. Based on the CDR3 plus reference TRBV5-4 and TRBJ2-5, the full variable domain is ETGVTQSPTHLIKTRGQQVTLRCSSQSGHNTVSWYQQALGQGPQFIFQYYREEENGRGNFPPRFSGLQFPNYSSELNVNALELDDSALYLCASSLHVYQETQYFGPGTRLLVL.

The rearrangement uses TRBV7-2 and TRBJ2-7, with D possibly being TRBD2 (6 bases). The CDR3 spans 13 residues. The V gene lost 5 bases and the J gene lost 1 base, with 9 bases spanning the gap. CDR1 and CDR2 (germline): SGHTA, FQGNSA. In DNA form, the CDR3 reads TGTGCCAGCAGCGTCCGGGAGTCCTACGAGCAGTACTTC. Protein product: CASSVRESYEQYF.

This sequence joins TRBV9 and TRBJ1-1; D is ambiguous. CDR1 is SGDLS and CDR2 is YYNGEE in the germline V gene. V gave up 3 bases and J gave up 2 bases, with 11 bases separating them. The CDR3 runs to 14 residues. CDR3 amino acids: CASSAVHSNTEAFF. In DNA form, the CDR3 reads TGTGCCAGCAGCGCTGTTCACAGTAACACTGAAGCTTTCTTT. Based on the CDR3 plus reference TRBV9 and TRBJ1-1, the full variable domain is DSGVTQTPKHLITATGQRVTLRCSPRSGDLSVYWYQQSLDQGLQFLIQYYNGEERAKGNILERFSAQQFPDLHSELNLSSLELGDSALYFCASSAVHSNTEAFFGQGTRLTVV.

The chain couples TRBV9 to TRBJ2-1; 11 bases are a match to TRBD2. Germline CDR1 SGDLS, CDR2 YYNGEE. This CDR3 spans 15 amino acids. The ends lost 6 bases at V and 4 bases at J; junction bases unmatched: 6. CDR3 in DNA: TGTGCCAGCACCCCCCTAGCGGGGGGTTACAATGAGCAGTTCTTC. Translation gives CASTPLAGGYNEQFF.

The rearrangement joins TRBV7-3 to TRBJ2-3; TRBD2 agrees at 11 bases. The CDR3 contains 14 residues. With 5 bases clipped from V and 5 bases from J, the junction kept 3 bases outside the gene matches. From germline, CDR1 is SGHTA and CDR2 FQGTGA. The CDR3 loop is CASSLAGGGDTQYF. CDR3 DNA: TGTGCCAGCAGCCTAGCGGGAGGCGGAGATACGCAGTATTTT. The variable domain in full, with the rest retrieved from reference TRBV7-3 and TRBJ2-3, is GAGVSQTPSNKVTEKGKYVELRCDPISGHTALYWYRQSLGQGPEFLIYFQGTGAADDSGLPNDRFFAVRPEGSVSTLKIQRTERGDSAVYLCASSLAGGGDTQYFGPGTRLTVL.

This clone was picked up one time. The rearrangement uses TRBV27 and TRBJ2-2; 8 bases fit TRBD1. CDR1 MNHEY and CDR2 SMNVEV come from the germline V gene (reference sequence). Trimming took 4 bases from V and 6 from J; bases not matched to a gene: 7. This CDR3 spans 15 amino acids. The CDR3 reads CASSSGQGGSGELFF. The CDR3 DNA reads TGTGCCAGCAGTTCCGGACAGGGTGGATCCGGGGAGCTGTTTTTT.

This clone has at least ten counts. This chain links TRBV5-6 with TRBJ2-7, with a weak D call TRBD2 (5 bases). The CDR3 length is 17 residues. Germline V gene data show CDR1 as SGHDT and CDR2 as YYEEEE. The V end was cut by 4 bases, the J end by 1 base, with 21 bases between. The CDR3 reads CASSPYRSPSGSYEQYF. CDR3 DNA: TGTGCCAGCAGCCCATACAGATCCCCTTCGGGATCCTACGAGCAGTACTTC.

The V gene is TRBV19, the J gene TRBJ1-5; 7 bases match TRBD1. The junction had 7 bases not matched to a gene; V was cut back by 3 bases and J by 2 bases. The CDR3 loop spans 16 amino acids. The V gene's germline CDR1 is LNHDA and CDR2 SQIVND (reference sequence). DNA of the CDR3: TGTGCCAGTAGTATTCTGACAGGGTGGGGCAATCAGCCCCAGCATTTT. Residues: CASSILTGWGNQPQHF.

The J gene is TRBJ1-1, the V gene TRBV5-4, with 7 bases that match TRBD1. Looked up from germline, CDR1 is SGHNT and CDR2 is YYREEE (reference sequence). This CDR3 is built from 16 residues. J gave up 1 base and V 4 bases, and 10 bases lay outside the gene matches. This CDR3 is CASSPKGGLRNTEAFF. In DNA form, the CDR3 reads TGTGCCAGCAGCCCTAAAGGGGGCCTAAGGAACACTGAAGCTTTCTTT.

In its sample, this clone was seen once. V and J are TRBV27 and TRBJ1-6; 7 bases are shared with TRBD1. This CDR3 is built from 13 residues. V lost 7 bases to trimming and J lost 10 bases; unmatched junction nucleotides: 7. In germline, CDR1 is MNHEY, CDR2 SMNVEV (reference sequence). The CDR3 region has the DNA TGTGCCAGCACCACAGGGGTATGGTCACCCCTCCACTTT. It codes for CASTTGVWSPLHF.

The chain recombines TRBV12-3 or TRBV12-4 with TRBJ2-3; D gene ambiguous. V was pared by 4 bases and J by 5 bases, with 7 bases between. The CDR3 spans 12 residues. This CDR3 reads CASSYSRDTQYF. The CDR3 DNA sequence: TGTGCCAGCAGTTACTCTCGAGATACGCAGTATTTT.

The chain is built from TRBV7-6 and TRBJ1-3; the D is unclear. CDR1 and CDR2 from the germline V gene are SGHVS and FNYEAQ. The CDR3 consists of 16 residues. Trimming left V 1 base short and J 0 bases short, with 10 bases between. CDR3 DNA sequence: TGTGCCAGCAGCTTAGTCCCAGGATACTCTGGAAACACCATATATTTT. It yields the protein CASSLVPGYSGNTIYF.

The sample holds a few counts of this clone. The chain recombines TRBV2 with TRBJ2-4, with unresolved D. Germline V gene data show CDR1 as SNHLY and CDR2 as FYNNEI. The ends were cut back, 6 bases at V and 13 bases at J, with 10 bases in the middle. The CDR3 runs 10 residues. This CDR3 is CASSGYSQYF. CDR3 coding DNA: TGTGCCAGCAGCGGGTATTCCCAGTACTTC.

The rearrangement uses TRBV19 and TRBJ2-7; TRBD2 might be the D (6 bases). The CDR3 runs 15 residues. V shed 5 bases and J shed 0 bases, with 14 bases lying between them. Germline CDR1 and CDR2: LNHDA and SQIVND (reference sequence). The CDR3 nucleotides read TGTGCCAGTAGTTCCCCCGGACTACACTCCTACGAGCAGTACTTC. It translates to CASSSPGLHSYEQYF.

This rearrangement joins TRBV2 to TRBJ1-1; D perhaps matches TRBD1 (6 bases). With 6 bases removed from V and 11 bases from J, the gap between germline ends came to 19 bases. From germline, CDR1 is SNHLY and CDR2 FYNNEI. The CDR3 sequence is 13 residues long. The CDR3 reads CASSSTHGQRAFF. The CDR3 DNA reads TGTGCCAGCAGCTCCACCCATGGACAGAGGGCTTTCTTT.

This rearrangement joins TRBV30 to TRBJ2-1; 7 bases map to TRBD1. Trimming cost V 5 bases and J 4 bases; bases outside gene matches: 8. There are 14 residues in the CDR3. Germline V lookup: CDR1 GTSNPN, CDR2 SVGIG (reference sequence). CDR3: CAWAPGQKYNEQFF. CDR3 nucleotides: TGTGCCTGGGCCCCGGGACAGAAATACAATGAGCAGTTCTTC. Looking up the rest from reference TRBV30 and TRBJ2-1 gives the full variable domain: SQTIHQWPATLVQPVGSPLSLECTVEGTSNPNLYWYRQAAGRGLQLLFYSVGIGQISSEVPQNLSASRPQDRQFILSSKKLLLSDSGFYLCAWAPGQKYNEQFFGPGTRLTVL.

The CDR3, as DNA: TGTGCCAGCAGTTACTCGCCTATCAACTATGGCTACACCTTC. Translating it yields CASSYSPINYGYTF. The chain combines TRBV6-2 or TRBV6-3 with TRBJ1-2; D is uncertain. Germline CDR1 and CDR2: MNHEY and SVGEGT. Trimming removed 0 bases at V and 2 bases at J, with 7 bases between. The CDR3 contains 14 residues.

The rearrangement joins TRBV19 to TRBJ1-4, with 10 nucleotides matching TRBD1. With V trimmed by 5 bases and J by 5 bases, 5 bases remained unmatched. The V gene's germline CDR1 is LNHDA and CDR2 SQIVND (reference sequence). CDR3 size: 15 residues. CDR3 sequence (DNA): TGTGCCAGTAGTCCCCGGACAGGGGGGAATGAAAAACTGTTTTTT. Protein product: CASSPRTGGNEKLFF.

The chain is built from TRBV11-2 and TRBJ2-7, with 7 bases matching TRBD1. CDR1 is SGHAT and CDR2 is FQNNGV in the germline V gene. The CDR3 contains 18 residues. Germline trimming cut 0 bases from V and 4 bases from J; bases unmatched to any gene: 15. CDR3 sequence: CASSLERVGRGSEYEQYF. CDR3 bases: TGTGCCAGCAGCTTAGAGAGGGTCGGCAGGGGGTCGGAGTACGAGCAGTACTTC. The complete variable domain, with remaining parts taken from reference TRBV11-2 and TRBJ2-7, reads EAGVAQSPRYKIIEKRQSVAFWCNPISGHATLYWYQQILGQGPKLLIQFQNNGVVDDSQLPKDRFSAERLKGVDSTLKIQPAKLEDSAVYLCASSLERVGRGSEYEQYFGPGTRLTVT.

The chain uses TRBV6-2 or TRBV6-3 and TRBJ2-1; TRBD2 agrees at 9 bases. CDR3 size: 16 residues. V lost 2 bases and J lost 5; bases outside the gene matches: 7. In germline, CDR1 is MNHEY, CDR2 SVGEGT. The CDR3 region is CASSYPVRTSDNEQFF. The CDR3 DNA reads TGTGCCAGCAGTTACCCTGTCAGGACTAGCGACAATGAGCAGTTCTTC.